This TCR beta chain was sequenced for a study of T cells in Graves' hyperthyroidism and ophthalmopathy. Study background: Peripheral blood was obtained at initial diagnosis, preceding any treatment. Whole-study results and caveats: Blood also held most thyroid clonotypes expanded beyond 0.001. Stable hyperthyroidism and ophthalmopathy were separated using 13 V-J signatures.

TCR beta CDR3 regions were amplified from RNA transcripts. The HTBI primer set was used in a first-round RT-PCR of the TCR CDR3. One entry per CDR3 protein, called by TCRdb with MiXCR from the multiplex PCR reads. Found here are about 600,000 distinct CDR3 sequences, 13% to 15% of them singletons; the top ten hold more than 6%. With respect to this clonotype: Antigen: not known.

Between the trimmed V and J ends, which lost 4 bases and 1 base, there was a span of 10 bases. CDR1 is ENHRY, CDR2 SYGVKD, per germline. This CDR3 is built from 15 residues. Sequencing was done on a sample of blood. The chain carries TRBV10-3 and TRBJ2-2; D remains ambiguous. The receptor's source is a woman under 30 with Graves' ophthalmopathy. CDR3 loop: CAISVGIQNTGELFF. The CDR3 DNA is TGTGCCATCAGTGTGGGGATTCAGAACACCGGGGAGCTGTTTTTT.